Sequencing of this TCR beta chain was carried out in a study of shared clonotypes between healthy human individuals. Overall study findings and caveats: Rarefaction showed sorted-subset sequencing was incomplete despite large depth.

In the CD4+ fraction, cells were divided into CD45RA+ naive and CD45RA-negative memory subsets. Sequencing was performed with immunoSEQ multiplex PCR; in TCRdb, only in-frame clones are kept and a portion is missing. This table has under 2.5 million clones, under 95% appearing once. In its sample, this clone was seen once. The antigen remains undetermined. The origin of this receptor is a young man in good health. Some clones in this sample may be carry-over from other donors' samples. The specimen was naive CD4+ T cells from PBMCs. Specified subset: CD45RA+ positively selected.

The DNA of the CDR3 is TGTGCTAGTGGTTGGGGGACTAGCGGGAGGGTAGAGACCCAGTACTTC. Translated, it gives CASGWGTSGRVETQYF. The chain couples TRBV12-5 to TRBJ2-5, with 16 positions matching TRBD2. Trimming cost V 4 bases and J 4 bases; bases outside gene matches: 3. The CDR3 is 16 residues long. Germline V gene sequence: CDR1 LGHNT, CDR2 FRNRAP.